This entry lists 4 T cell receptor beta chains sequenced from one sample in a study of metastatic and nonmetastatic thyroid tumors. Patients underwent thyroid surgery, and none had received any treatment before it. Via MiXCR, TCRdb re-called the PCR reads. The data contain 40,000 or so clones, roughly half of them singletons. Sequenced: tumor tissue. The receptor set was obtained from a male donor with papillary thyroid cancer or a benign thyroid nodule (not recorded which). Some clones in this sample may be carry-over from other donors' samples.

In its sample, this clone was seen a few times. The V and J genes are TRBV20-1 and TRBJ2-3; TRBD2 agrees at 8 bases. Trimming cost V 0 bases and J 2 bases; bases outside gene matches: 7. Per the germline V gene, CDR1 is DFQATT and CDR2 is SNEGSKA (reference sequence). This CDR3 is 16 amino acids long. As DNA, the CDR3 is TGCAGTGCTAGAGATTTAACTAGCGGTCCCACAGATACGCAGTATTTT. Its protein is CSARDLTSGPTDTQYF.

The gene calls are TRBV20-1 and TRBJ2-2, with TRBD2 identical over 16 bases. Per germline, CDR1 DFQATT and CDR2 SNEGSKA (reference sequence). V was pared by 6 bases and J by 8 bases, with 6 bases of the junction left unmatched. The CDR3 covers 15 residues. CDR3 coding DNA: TGCAGTGCGGGGACTAGCGGGAGGGCCTTAGGGGAGCTGTTTTTT. It specifies CSAGTSGRALGELFF.

The chain has TRBV20-1 and TRBJ1-6; 9 bases line up with TRBD1. The CDR3 covers 16 residues. V trimming: 1 base; J trimming: 5 bases; junction bases outside the gene matches: 6. The germline V gene has CDR1 DFQATT and CDR2 SNEGSKA (reference sequence). CDR3 DNA sequence: TGCAGTGCTAGAGCCCATGGACAGGGGAATAATTCACCCCTCCACTTT. Its translation: CSARAHGQGNNSPLHF.

The chain links TRBV20-1 to TRBJ1-6, with a weak D call TRBD1 (6 bases). Trimming stripped 8 bases from V and 7 bases from J, with 15 bases between. In germline, CDR1 is DFQATT, CDR2 SNEGSKA (reference sequence). CDR3 size: 13 residues. CDR3 sequence: CSSQDSLNSPLHF. The DNA of the CDR3 is TGCAGTTCGCAGGACAGCTTGAATTCACCCCTCCACTTT.